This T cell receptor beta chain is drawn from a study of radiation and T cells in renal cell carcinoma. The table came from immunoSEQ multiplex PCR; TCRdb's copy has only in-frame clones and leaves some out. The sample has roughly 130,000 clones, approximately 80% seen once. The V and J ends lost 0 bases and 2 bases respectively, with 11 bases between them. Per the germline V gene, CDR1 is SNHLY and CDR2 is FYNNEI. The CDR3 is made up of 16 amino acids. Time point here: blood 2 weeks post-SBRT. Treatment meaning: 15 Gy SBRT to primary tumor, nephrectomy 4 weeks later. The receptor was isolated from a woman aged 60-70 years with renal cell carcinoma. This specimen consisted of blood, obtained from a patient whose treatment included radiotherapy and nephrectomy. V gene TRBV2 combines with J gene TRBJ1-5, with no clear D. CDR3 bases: TGTGCCAGCAGTGAAGCGCAATGGAGGGGCAATCAGCCCCAGCATTTT. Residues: CASSEAQWRGNQPQHF.